This record looks at one T cell receptor (beta chain) sequence and its context. Its matching antigen is unknown. Specified treatment: around 19 received Ad26.COV2.S at low or high dose, single or two shots; roughly five received placebo; per-sample allocation not given. On day 63 after the first injection, vaccine and placebo recipients gave samples. CDR1 and CDR2 from the germline V gene are LNHDA and SQIVND (reference sequence). V was trimmed by 3 bases and J by 2 bases, leaving 13 bases between them. The CDR3 is 15 amino acids. This sample is part of a study of Ad26.COV2.S vaccination and SARS-CoV-2 variants. Study as a whole: The COV1001 Ad26.COV2.S trial arm included the donor.

Clones were sequenced by immunoSEQ multiplex PCR, and TCRdb holds only the in-frame ones, with some missing. The sample lists hundreds of thousands of clones, 80% to 90% occurring once. General observations from the study: Similar non-spike TCR breadth was seen in vaccine and placebo recipients.

Specimen: peripheral blood, collected in a trial of Ad26.COV2.S vaccine versus placebo. The chain combines TRBV19 with TRBJ1-1; unclear D gene. This clonotype was sampled from a person aged 18 to 65 who received the Ad26.COV2.S COVID-19 vaccine or a placebo. CDR3 protein: CASSMGSGYNTEAFF. In DNA, the CDR3 is TGTGCCAGTAGTATGGGATCAGGATATAACACTGAAGCTTTCTTT.